The entry below describes one T cell receptor (beta chain). Sequencing used immunoSEQ multiplex PCR; TCRdb keeps in-frame clones, though not all of them. This repertoire shows approximately 74,000 clones, around 86% found once; its top ten account for under 3%. This entry belongs to a study of T cell responses to AZD1222 COVID-19 vaccine. The germline V gene has CDR1 SGHRS and CDR2 YFSETQ. CDR3 length: 15 residues. V lost 0 bases to trimming and J lost 8 bases, with 17 bases between them. The rearrangement links TRBV5-1 to TRBJ1-2, with no clear D. The material was peripheral blood, obtained on day 0 of AZD1222 vaccination. The TCR was taken from an adult in good health. CDR3 region: CASSLAQQSSGGYTF. CDR3 DNA sequence: TGCGCCAGCAGCTTGGCTCAACAGAGCTCGGGGGGCTACACCTTC.